This T cell receptor beta chain was captured in a study of beta chain features in type 1 diabetes. Expressed TCRB transcripts were sequenced because the isolated RNA had all been reverse transcribed beforehand. Profiling relied on immunoSEQ multiplex PCR, and the TCRdb table lists in-frame clones only, not all of them. The sample has 130,000 to 150,000 clones, about 50% seen once. This clone was counted a few times. The ends lost 5 bases at V and 2 bases at J; junction bases unmatched: 0. The V gene's germline CDR1 is SGHAT and CDR2 FQDESV (reference sequence). The CDR3 is 12 amino acids. Donors contributed one heparinised blood draw apiece, averaging approximately 120 mL.

This clonotype was sampled from a man between 18 and 29 years old in good health. The sample consisted of Tregs from blood. The V gene is TRBV11-1, the J gene TRBJ2-7; TRBD1 matches at 7 bases. The CDR3 DNA reads TGTGCCAGCAGCGACAGGGCCTACGAGCAGTACTTC. Translation gives CASSDRAYEQYF. Full variable domain (outside the CDR3, taken from reference TRBV11-1 and TRBJ2-7): EAEVAQSPRYKITEKSQAVAFWCDPISGHATLYWYRQILGQGPELLVQFQDESVVDDSQLPKDRFSAERLKGVDSTLKIQPAELGDSAMYLCASSDRAYEQYFGPGTRLTVT.